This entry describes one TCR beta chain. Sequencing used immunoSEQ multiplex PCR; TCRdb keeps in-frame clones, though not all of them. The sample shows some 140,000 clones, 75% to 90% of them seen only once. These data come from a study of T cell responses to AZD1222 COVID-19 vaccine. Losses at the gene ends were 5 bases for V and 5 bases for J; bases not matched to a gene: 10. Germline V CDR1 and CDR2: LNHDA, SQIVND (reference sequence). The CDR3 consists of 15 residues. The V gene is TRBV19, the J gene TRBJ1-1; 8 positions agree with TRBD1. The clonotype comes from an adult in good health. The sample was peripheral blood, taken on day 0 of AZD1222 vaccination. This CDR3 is CASSASGQAETEAFF. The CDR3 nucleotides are TGTGCCAGTAGTGCCTCGGGACAGGCGGAAACTGAAGCTTTCTTT.